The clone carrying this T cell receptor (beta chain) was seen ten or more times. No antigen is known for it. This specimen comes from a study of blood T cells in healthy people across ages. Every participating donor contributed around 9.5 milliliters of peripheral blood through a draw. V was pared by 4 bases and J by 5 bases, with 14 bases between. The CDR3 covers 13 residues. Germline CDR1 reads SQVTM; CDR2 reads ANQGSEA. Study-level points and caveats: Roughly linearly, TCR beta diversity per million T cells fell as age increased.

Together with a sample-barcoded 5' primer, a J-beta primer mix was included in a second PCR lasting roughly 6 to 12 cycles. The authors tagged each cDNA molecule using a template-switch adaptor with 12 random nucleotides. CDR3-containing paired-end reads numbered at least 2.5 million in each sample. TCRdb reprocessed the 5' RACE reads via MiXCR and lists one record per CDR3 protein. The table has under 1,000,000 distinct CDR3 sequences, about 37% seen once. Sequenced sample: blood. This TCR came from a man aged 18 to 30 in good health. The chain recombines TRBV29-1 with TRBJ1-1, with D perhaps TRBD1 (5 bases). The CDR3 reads CSVGRGGGTEAFF. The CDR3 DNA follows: TGCAGCGTTGGAAGGGGCGGTGGGACTGAAGCTTTCTTT.